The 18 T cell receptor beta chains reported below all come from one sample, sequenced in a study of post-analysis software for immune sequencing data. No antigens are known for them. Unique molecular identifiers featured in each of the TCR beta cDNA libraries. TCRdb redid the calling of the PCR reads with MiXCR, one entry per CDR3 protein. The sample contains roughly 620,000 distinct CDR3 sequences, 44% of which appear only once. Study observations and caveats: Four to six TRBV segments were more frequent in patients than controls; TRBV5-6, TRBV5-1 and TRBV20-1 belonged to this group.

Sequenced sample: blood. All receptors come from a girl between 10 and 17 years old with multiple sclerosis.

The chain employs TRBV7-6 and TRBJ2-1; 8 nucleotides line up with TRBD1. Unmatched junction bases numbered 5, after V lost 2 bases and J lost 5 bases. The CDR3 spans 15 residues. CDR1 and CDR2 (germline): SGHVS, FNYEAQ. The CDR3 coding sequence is TGTGCCAGCAGCTTATTGTACAGGGGGGACAATGAGCAGTTCTTC. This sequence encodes CASSLLYRGDNEQFF.

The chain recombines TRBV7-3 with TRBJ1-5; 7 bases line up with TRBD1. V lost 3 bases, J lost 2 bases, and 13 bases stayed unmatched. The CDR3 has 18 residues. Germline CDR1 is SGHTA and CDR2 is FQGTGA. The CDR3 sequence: CASSFGQARRGGNQPQHF. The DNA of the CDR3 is TGTGCCAGCAGCTTTGGACAGGCGCGGCGGGGTGGCAATCAGCCCCAGCATTTT.

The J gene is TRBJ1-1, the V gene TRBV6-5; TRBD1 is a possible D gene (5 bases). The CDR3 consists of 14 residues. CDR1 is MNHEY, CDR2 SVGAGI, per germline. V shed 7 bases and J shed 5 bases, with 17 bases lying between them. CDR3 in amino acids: CASISGALGTEAFF. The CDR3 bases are TGTGCCAGCATCTCCGGGGCCTTGGGAACTGAAGCTTTCTTT.

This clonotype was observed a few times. The CDR3 bases are TGTGCCAGCAGTCAGGGACTAGCCATAGCAGTGACAGATACGCAGTATTTT. Encoded protein: CASSQGLAIAVTDTQYF. The chain is built from TRBV12-3 or TRBV12-4 and TRBJ2-3, with 9 bases aligning to TRBD2. The CDR3 loop spans 17 amino acids. The trim removed 5 bases at V and 3 bases at J, leaving 12 bases unmatched.

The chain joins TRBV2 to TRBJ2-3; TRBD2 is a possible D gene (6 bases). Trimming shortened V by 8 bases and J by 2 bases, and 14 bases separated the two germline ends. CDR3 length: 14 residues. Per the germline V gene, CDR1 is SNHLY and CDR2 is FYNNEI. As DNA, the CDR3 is TGTGCCAGCCTTAGCGGTTACAACACAGATACGCAGTATTTT. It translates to CASLSGYNTDTQYF.

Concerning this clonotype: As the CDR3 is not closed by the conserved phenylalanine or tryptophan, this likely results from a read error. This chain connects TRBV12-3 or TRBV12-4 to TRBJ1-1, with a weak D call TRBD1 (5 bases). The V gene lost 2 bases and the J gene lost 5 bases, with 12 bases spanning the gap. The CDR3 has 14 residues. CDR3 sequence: CASSLRGKGTEAFC. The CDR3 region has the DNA TGTGCCAGCAGTTTACGGGGAAAGGGGACTGAAGCTTTCTGT.

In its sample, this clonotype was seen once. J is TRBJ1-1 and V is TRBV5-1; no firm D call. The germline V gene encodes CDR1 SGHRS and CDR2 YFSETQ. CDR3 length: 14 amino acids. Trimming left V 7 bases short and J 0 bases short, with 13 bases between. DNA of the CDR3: TGCGCCAGCGCCCTCGCCCAGTTGAACACTGAAGCTTTCTTT. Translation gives CASALAQLNTEAFF.

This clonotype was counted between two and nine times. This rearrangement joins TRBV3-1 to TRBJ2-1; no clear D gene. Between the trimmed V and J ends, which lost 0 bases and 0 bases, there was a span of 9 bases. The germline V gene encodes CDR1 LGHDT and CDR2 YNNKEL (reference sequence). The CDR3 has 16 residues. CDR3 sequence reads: CASSQDGGSSYNEQFF. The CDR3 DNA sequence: TGTGCCAGCAGCCAAGATGGCGGAAGCTCCTACAATGAGCAGTTCTTC.

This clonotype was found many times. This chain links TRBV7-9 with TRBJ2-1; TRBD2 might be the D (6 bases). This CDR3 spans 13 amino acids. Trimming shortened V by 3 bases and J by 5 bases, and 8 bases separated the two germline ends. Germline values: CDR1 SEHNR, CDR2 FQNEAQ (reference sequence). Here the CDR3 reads CASSLRRDNEQFF. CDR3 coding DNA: TGTGCCAGCAGCTTGCGGAGGGACAATGAGCAGTTCTTC.

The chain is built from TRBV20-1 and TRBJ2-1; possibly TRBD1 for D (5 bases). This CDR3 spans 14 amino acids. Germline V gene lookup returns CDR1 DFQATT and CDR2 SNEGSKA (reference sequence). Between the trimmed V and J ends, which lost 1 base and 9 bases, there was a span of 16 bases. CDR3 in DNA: TGCAGTGCTAGAGTCGCTCCAGGGTTACCTGAGCAGTTCTTC. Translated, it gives CSARVAPGLPEQFF.

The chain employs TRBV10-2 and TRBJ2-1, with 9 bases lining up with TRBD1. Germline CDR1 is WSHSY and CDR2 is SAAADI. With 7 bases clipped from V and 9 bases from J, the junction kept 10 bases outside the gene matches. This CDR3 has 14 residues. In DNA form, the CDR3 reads TGCGCCAGCATGAAGGGACAGGGATATGGTGAGCAGTTCTTC. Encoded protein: CASMKGQGYGEQFF.

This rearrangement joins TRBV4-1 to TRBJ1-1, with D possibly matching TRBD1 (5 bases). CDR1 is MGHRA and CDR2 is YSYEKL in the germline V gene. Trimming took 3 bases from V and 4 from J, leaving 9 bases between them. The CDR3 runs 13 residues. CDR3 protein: CASSHRQSTEAFF. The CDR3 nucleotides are TGCGCCAGCAGCCACCGACAGAGCACTGAAGCTTTCTTT.

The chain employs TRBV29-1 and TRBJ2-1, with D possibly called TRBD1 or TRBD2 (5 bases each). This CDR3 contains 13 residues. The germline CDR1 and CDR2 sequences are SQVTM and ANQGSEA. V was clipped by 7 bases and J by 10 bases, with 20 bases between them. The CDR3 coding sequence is TGCAGCGGACGGACAAGTGGGAGTGGAGAGCAGTTCTTC. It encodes CSGRTSGSGEQFF.

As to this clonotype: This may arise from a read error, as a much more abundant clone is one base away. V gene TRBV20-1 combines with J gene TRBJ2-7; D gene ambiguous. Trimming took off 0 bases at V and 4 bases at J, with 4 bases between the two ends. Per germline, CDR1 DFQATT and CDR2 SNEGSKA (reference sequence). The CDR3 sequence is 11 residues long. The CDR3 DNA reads TGCAGTGCTAGAGAGGAGTACGAGCAGTACTTC. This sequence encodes CSAREEYEQYF.

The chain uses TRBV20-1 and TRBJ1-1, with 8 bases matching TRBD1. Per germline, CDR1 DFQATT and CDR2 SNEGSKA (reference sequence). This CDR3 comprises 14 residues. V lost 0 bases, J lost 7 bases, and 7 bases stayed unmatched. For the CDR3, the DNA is TGCAGTGCTAGAGATGCAGGGGGCGCGGATGAAGCTTTCTTT. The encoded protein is CSARDAGGADEAFF.

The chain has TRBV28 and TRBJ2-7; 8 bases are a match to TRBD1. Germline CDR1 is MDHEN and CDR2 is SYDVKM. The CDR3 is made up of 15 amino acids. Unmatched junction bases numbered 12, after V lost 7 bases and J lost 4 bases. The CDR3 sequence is CASTMTGAGSYEQYF. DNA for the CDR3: TGTGCCAGCACCATGACAGGGGCCGGGAGTTACGAGCAGTACTTC.

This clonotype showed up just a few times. The DNA for the CDR3 is TGTGCCAGCAGGAAATTACAGAGCTACGAGCAGTACTTC. The encoded protein is CASRKLQSYEQYF. The V call is TRBV12-3 or TRBV12-4, the J call TRBJ2-7; D uncertain. V lost 6 bases and J lost 3, with 12 bases in between. The length of the CDR3 is 13 residues.

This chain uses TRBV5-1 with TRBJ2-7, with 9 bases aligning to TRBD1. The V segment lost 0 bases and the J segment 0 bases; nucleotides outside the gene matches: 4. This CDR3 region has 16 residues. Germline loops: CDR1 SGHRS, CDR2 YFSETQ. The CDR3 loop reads CASSLGVTGGSYEQYV. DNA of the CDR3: TGCGCCAGCAGCTTGGGCGTGACAGGGGGCTCCTACGAGCAGTACGTC.